The present entry profiles one T cell receptor beta chain with its context. Its target is not known. This sample includes further DNA sequences coding for the same CDR3. Both 60 Vbeta primers and 13 Jbeta primers went into the PCR. Only in-frame clones appear in the TCRdb table, and some are missing; sequencing was by immunoSEQ multiplex PCR. The sample records 140,000 to 150,000 clones, about 70% being singletons. Per germline, CDR1 SQVTM and CDR2 ANQGSEA. The CDR3 contains 12 residues. V lost 4 bases and J lost 1, with 7 bases in between. The data were taken from a study of cytomegalovirus exposure and HLA in healthy donors. General study results and limits: A later analysis found that most CMV-associated TCR beta chains appeared HLA-restricted.

The TCR sequence derives from an older woman in good health and CMV-seropositive. This sequence joins TRBV29-1 and TRBJ1-1, with D unclear. Sequences were obtained from PBMCs. The CDR3 reads CSVASGNTEAFF. DNA for the CDR3: TGCAGCGTTGCATCCGGGAACACTGAAGCTTTCTTT. The full variable domain, completed using reference TRBV29-1 and TRBJ1-1, is SAVISQKPSRDICQRGTSLTIQCQVDSQVTMMFWYRQQPGQSLTLIATANQGSEATYESGFVIDKFPISRPNLTFSTLTVSNMSPEDSSIYLCSVASGNTEAFFGQGTRLTVV.